This paragraph covers one T cell receptor beta chain sequence. Its antigen is unidentified. Template material for amplifying TCR beta CDR3 regions consisted of RNA transcripts. First-round RT-PCR with HTBI primers amplified the TCR CDR3 region. MiXCR, run by TCRdb on the multiplex PCR reads, gives a single entry per CDR3 protein. The repertoire holds about 380,000 distinct CDR3 sequences, approximately 15% seen once, with 9.5% to 11% in the top ten. The sample belongs to a study of T cells in Graves' hyperthyroidism and ophthalmopathy. General observations from the study: Most clonotypes expanded in the thyroid (above 0.001) were also present in blood.

V dropped 2 bases and J dropped 5 bases, with 18 bases sitting between them. Germline loops: CDR1 LNHDA, CDR2 SQIVND (reference sequence). This CDR3 is 17 amino acids long. The TCR sequence derives from a woman aged 55-69 years with Graves' hyperthyroidism. The genes are TRBV19 and TRBJ1-4, with no clear D. What was sequenced was blood. CDR3: CASSITRRTGLNEKLFF. The CDR3 DNA reads TGTGCCAGTAGTATAACCCGGAGGACTGGCCTCAATGAAAAACTGTTTTTT.